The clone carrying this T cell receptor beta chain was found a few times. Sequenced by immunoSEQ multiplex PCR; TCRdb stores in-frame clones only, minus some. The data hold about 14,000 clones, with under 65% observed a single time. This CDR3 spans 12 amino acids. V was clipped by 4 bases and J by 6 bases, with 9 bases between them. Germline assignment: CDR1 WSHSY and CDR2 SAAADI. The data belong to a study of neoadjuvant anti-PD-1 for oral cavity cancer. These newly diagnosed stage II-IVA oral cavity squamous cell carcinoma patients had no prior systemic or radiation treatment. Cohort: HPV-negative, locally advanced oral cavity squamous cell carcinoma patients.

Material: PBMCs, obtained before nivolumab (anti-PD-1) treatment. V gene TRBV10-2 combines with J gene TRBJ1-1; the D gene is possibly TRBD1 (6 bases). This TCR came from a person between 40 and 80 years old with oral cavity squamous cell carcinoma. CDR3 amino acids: CASSGGQPEAFF. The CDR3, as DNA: TGCGCCAGCAGTGGAGGACAGCCTGAAGCTTTCTTT.